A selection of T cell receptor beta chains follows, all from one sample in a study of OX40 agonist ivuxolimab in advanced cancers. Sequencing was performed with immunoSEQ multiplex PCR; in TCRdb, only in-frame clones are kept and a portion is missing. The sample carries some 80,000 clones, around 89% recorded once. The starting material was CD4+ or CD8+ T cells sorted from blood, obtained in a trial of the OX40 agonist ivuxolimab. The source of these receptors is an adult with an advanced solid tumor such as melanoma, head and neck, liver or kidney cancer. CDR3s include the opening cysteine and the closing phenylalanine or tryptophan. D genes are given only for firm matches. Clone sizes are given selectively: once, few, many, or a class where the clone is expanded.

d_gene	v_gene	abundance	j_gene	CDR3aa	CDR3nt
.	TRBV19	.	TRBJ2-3	CASSNRMSTATDTQYF	TGTGCCAGTAGTAATCGGATGTCGACAGCCACAGATACGCAGTATTTT
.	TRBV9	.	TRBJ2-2	CASSPQGVNTGELFF	TGTGCCAGCAGCCCCCAGGGTGTGAACACCGGGGAGCTGTTTTTT
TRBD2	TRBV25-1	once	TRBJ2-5	CASSEPSGNKETQYF	TGTGCCAGCAGTGAGCCTAGCGGGAACAAAGAGACCCAGTACTTC
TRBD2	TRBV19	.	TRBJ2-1	CASSMDLREGFEQFF	TGTGCCAGTAGTATGGATTTGCGGGAGGGATTTGAGCAGTTCTTC
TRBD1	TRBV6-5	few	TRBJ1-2	CASSYVRTGGNYGYTF	TGTGCCAGCAGTTACGTCCGGACAGGGGGCAACTATGGCTACACCTTC
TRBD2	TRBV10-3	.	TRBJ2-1	CAISPGGGFYNEQFF	TGTGCCATCAGTCCCGGGGGGGGGTTCTACAATGAGCAGTTCTTC
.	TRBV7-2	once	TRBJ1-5	CASSLDGGGTLQPQHF	TGTGCCAGCAGCTTAGATGGCGGGGGAACTCTTCAGCCCCAGCATTTT
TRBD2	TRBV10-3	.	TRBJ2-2	CAISGGGRHTGELFF	TGTGCCATCAGTGGGGGCGGGAGACACACCGGGGAGCTGTTTTTT
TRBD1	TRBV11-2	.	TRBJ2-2	CASSLATGGSTGELFF	TGTGCCAGCAGCTTAGCCACAGGGGGCTCTACCGGGGAGCTGTTTTTT
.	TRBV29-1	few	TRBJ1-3	CSVVGGNTIYF	TGCAGCGTTGTTGGTGGAAACACCATATATTTT
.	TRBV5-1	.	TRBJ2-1	CASSLEPGQGPYNEQFF	TGCGCCAGCAGCTTGGAGCCCGGTCAGGGCCCCTACAATGAGCAGTTCTTC
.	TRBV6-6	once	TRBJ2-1	CASSYSTRKYNEQFF	TGTGCCAGCAGTTACTCGACCAGAAAGTACAATGAGCAGTTCTTC
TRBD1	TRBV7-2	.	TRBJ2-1	CASSLGGTGVLNEQFF	TGTGCCAGCAGCTTAGGGGGGACAGGGGTGTTGAATGAGCAGTTCTTC
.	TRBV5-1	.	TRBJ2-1	CASRSPSADEQFF	TGCGCCAGTCGATCCCCTAGCGCCGATGAGCAGTTCTTC
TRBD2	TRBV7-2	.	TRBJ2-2	CASSLTSGGVAELFF	TGTGCCAGCAGCCTAACTAGCGGCGGGGTCGCGGAGCTGTTTTTT
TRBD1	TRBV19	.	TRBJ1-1	CASSTDRGRTEAFF	TGTGCCAGTAGTACCGACAGGGGGCGGACTGAAGCTTTCTTT
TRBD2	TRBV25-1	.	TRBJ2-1	CASSELSGRANEQFF	TGTGCCAGCAGTGAGTTGAGCGGGAGGGCCAATGAGCAGTTCTTC
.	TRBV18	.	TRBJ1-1	CASSDTVNTEAFF	TGTGCCAGCTCGGATACAGTGAACACTGAAGCTTTCTTT
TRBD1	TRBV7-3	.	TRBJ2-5	CASSLKAQGSETQYF	TGTGCCAGCAGCTTAAAGGCACAGGGGTCAGAGACCCAGTACTTC
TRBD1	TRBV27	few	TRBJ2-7	CASSFTGTGNYEQYF	TGTGCCAGCAGTTTCACCGGGACAGGGAACTACGAGCAGTACTTC
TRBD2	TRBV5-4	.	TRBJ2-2	CASSLATSGYTGELFF	TGTGCCAGCAGCTTGGCGACTAGCGGGTACACCGGGGAGCTGTTTTTT
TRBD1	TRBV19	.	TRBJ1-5	CASKTGTSNQPQHF	TGTGCCAGTAAGACAGGGACGAGCAATCAGCCCCAGCATTTT
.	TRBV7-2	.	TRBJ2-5	CASSLVGSLAEETQYF	TGTGCCAGCAGCTTAGTAGGGTCTCTCGCAGAAGAGACCCAGTACTTC
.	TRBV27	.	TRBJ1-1	CASSPVGGLGTEAFF	TGTGCCAGCAGCCCCGTAGGGGGTCTGGGGACTGAAGCTTTCTTT
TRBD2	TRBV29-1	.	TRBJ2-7	CSVLASGSYEQYF	TGCAGCGTTTTGGCTAGCGGGAGCTACGAGCAGTACTTC
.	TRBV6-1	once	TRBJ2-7	CASSEAGFLPYEQYF	TGTGCCAGCAGTGAAGCCGGTTTTCTCCCCTACGAGCAGTACTTC
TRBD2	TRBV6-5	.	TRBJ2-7	CASRGGSSYEQYF	TGTGCCAGCAGGGGGGGGAGCTCCTACGAGCAGTACTTC
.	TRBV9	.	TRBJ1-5	CASSDGGTFQPQHF	TGTGCCAGCAGCGATGGAGGGACATTTCAGCCCCAGCATTTT
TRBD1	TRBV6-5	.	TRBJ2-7	CASSAGTGSYEQYF	TGTGCCAGCAGTGCCGGGACAGGCTCCTACGAGCAGTACTTC
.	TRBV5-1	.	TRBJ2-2	CASSRDRGTGELFF	TGCGCCAGCAGCAGGGATAGGGGGACCGGGGAGCTGTTTTTT
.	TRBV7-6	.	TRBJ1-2	CASSLAIRSRATYGYTF	TGTGCCAGCAGCTTAGCGATACGAAGCAGGGCCACCTATGGCTACACCTTC
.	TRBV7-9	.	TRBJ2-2	CASSPGGLHTGELFF	TGTGCCAGCAGCCCTGGGGGGCTTCACACCGGGGAGCTGTTTTTT
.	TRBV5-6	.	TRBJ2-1	CASSFDGTRSSYNEQFF	TGTGCCAGCAGCTTTGACGGGACCCGAAGCTCCTACAATGAGCAGTTCTTC
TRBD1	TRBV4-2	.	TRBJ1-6	CASSQEVGQASPLHF	TGTGCCAGCAGCCAAGAAGTGGGACAGGCTTCACCCCTCCACTTT
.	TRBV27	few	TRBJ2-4	CASKVNRQGDIQYF	TGTGCCAGCAAGGTTAATCGGCAGGGCGACATTCAGTACTTC
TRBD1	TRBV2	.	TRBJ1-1	CASRTRVTGADTEAFF	TGTGCCAGCAGAACGAGAGTCACAGGGGCGGACACTGAAGCTTTCTTT
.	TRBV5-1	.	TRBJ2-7	CASSLEASAPSYEQYF	TGCGCCAGCAGCTTGGAGGCTAGCGCACCCTCCTACGAGCAGTACTTC
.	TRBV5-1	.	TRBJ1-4	CASSIQGTNEKLFF	TGCGCCAGCAGTATACAGGGTACTAATGAAAAACTGTTTTTT
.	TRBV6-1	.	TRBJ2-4	CASMGVVAKNIQYF	TGTGCCAGCATGGGGGTGGTAGCCAAAAACATTCAGTACTTC
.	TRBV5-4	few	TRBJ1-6	CASSLISEPLHF	TGTGCCAGCAGCTTAATTTCGGAACCTCTCCACTTT
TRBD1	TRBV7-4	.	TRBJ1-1	CASSYSGGLVNTEAFF	TGTGCCAGCAGCTACTCAGGGGGCTTGGTGAACACTGAAGCTTTCTTT
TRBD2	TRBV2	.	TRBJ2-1	CASSDSPRVSGRGNEQFF	TGTGCCAGCAGTGACTCCCCCCGTGTCAGCGGGAGGGGGAATGAGCAGTTCTTC
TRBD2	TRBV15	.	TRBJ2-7	CATSRGRTSGSFEQYF	TGTGCCACCAGCAGAGGTCGGACTAGCGGGAGTTTCGAGCAGTACTTC
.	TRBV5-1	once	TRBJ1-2	CASSPGPDKNGYTF	TGCGCCAGCAGCCCGGGGCCTGACAAGAATGGCTACACCTTC
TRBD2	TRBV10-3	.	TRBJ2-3	CAIGAGEASTDTQYF	TGTGCCATCGGAGCGGGAGAGGCTAGCACAGATACGCAGTATTTT
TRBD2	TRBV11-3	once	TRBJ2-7	CASTGPRAGGLASEQYF	TGTGCCAGCACCGGACCGAGGGCGGGGGGACTAGCGTCTGAGCAGTACTTC
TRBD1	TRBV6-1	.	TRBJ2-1	CATSGTGVGEQFF	TGTGCCACCTCCGGGACAGGGGTCGGTGAGCAGTTCTTC
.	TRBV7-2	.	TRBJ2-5	CASSLAYQETQYF	TGTGCCAGCAGCTTGGCGTACCAAGAGACCCAGTACTTC